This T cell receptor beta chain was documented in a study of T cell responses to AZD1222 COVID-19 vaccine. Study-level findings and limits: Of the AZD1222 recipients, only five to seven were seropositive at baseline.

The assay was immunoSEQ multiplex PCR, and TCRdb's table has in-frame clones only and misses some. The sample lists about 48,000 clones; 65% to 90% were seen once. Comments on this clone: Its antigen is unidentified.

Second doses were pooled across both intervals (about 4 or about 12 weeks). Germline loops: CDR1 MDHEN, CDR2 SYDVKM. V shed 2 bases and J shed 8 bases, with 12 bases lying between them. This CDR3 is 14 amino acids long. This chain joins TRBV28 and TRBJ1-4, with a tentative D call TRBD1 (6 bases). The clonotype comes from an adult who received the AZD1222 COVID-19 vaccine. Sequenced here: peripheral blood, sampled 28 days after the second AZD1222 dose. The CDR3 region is CASSLGDRTEKLFF. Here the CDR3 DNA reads TGTGCCAGCAGTTTAGGCGACAGGACGGAAAAACTGTTTTTT.